Sequencing of this T cell receptor (beta chain) was carried out in a study of T cell repertoires in cytomegalovirus infection. Study context: Matching HLA type, along with CMV infection, was indicated by public TCR beta signatures.

The study's findings and limits: HLA-C-restricted CMV-specific TCR beta clonotypes prevailed in the ex vivo response.

Details on this clonotype: Its antigen is still unknown.

The length of the CDR3 is 15 residues. With V trimmed by 6 bases and J by 3 bases, 6 bases remained unmatched. TCRdb analysed the reads with MiXCR anew, one entry per CDR3 protein. Of just over 450,000 distinct CDR3 sequences detected, roughly 42% appear once; the ten largest clones hold approximately 40%. This TCR was sampled from a human donor in good health (CMV status not recorded). Some clones in this sample may be carry-over from other donors' samples. This chain connects TRBV12-3 or TRBV12-4 to TRBJ2-1; 9 bases agree with TRBD1. The sample here was cultured PBMCs, taken from culture after CMV antigen stimulation. The CDR3 nucleotides are TGTGCCAGCAGGAGCTACAGGGGGCTCTACAATGAGCAGTTCTTC. This translates into CASRSYRGLYNEQFF.